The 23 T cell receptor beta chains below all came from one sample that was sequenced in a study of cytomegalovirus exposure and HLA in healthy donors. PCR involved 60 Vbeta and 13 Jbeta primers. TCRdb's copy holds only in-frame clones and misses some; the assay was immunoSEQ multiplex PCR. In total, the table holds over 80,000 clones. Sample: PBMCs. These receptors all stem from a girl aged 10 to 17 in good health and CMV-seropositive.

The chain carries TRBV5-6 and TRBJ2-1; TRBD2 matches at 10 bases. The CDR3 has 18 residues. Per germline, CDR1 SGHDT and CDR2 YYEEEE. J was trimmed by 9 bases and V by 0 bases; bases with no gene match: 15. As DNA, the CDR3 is TGTGCCAGCAGCTTGGCGGGGGGGAGTGGGACTAGCGCCACTGAGCAGTTCTTC. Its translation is CASSLAGGSGTSATEQFF.

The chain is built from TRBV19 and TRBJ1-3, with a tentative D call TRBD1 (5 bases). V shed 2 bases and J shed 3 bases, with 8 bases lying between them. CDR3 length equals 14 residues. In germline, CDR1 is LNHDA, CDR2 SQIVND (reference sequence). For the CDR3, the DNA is TGTGCCAGTAGTATACGGGGGTTTGGAAACACCATATATTTT. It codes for CASSIRGFGNTIYF.

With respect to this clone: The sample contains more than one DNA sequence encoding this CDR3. The DNA for the CDR3 is TGTGCCAGCAGTTTCCGTAATTCACCCCTCCACTTT. Its translation: CASSFRNSPLHF. J is TRBJ1-6 and V is TRBV27; no clear D. This CDR3 region has 12 residues. Germline V gives CDR1 MNHEY, CDR2 SMNVEV (reference sequence). Trimming removed 3 bases at V and 6 bases at J, with 3 bases between.

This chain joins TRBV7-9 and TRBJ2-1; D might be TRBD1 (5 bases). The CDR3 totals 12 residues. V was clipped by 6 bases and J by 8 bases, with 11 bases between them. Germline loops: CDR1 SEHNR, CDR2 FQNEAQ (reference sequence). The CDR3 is CASRRTSDEQFF. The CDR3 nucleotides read TGTGCCAGCAGAAGGACATCCGATGAGCAGTTCTTC.

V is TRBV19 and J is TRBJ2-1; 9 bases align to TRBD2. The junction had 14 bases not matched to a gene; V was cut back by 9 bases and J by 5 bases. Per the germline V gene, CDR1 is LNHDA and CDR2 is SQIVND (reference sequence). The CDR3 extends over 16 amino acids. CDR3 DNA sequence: TGTGCCAGCTCTACTCCTATAGCGGGGGCCGACAATGAGCAGTTCTTC. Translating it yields CASSTPIAGADNEQFF.

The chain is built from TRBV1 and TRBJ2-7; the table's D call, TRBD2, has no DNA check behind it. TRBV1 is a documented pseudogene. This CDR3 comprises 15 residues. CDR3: CTSSRPGTRFNEQYV. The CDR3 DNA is TGCACCAGCAGCCGGCCAGGGACTAGATTCAACGAGCAGTACGTC.

Written as DNA, the CDR3 is TGTGCCAGCAGGGGACAGGGGAATTCACCCCTCCACTTT. It encodes CASRGQGNSPLHF. The V and J genes are TRBV28 and TRBJ1-6; 10 bases match TRBD1. Germline V gene sequence: CDR1 MDHEN, CDR2 SYDVKM. With V trimmed by 6 bases and J by 7 bases, 0 bases remained unmatched. There are 13 residues in the CDR3.

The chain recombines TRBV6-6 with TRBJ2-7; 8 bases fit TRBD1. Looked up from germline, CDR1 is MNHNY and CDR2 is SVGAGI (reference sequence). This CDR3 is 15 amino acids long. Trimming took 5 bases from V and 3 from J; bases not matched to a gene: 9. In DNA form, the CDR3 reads TGTGCCAGCAGTACTTGGGACAGGAACTTCTACGAGCAGTACGTC. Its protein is CASSTWDRNFYEQYV.

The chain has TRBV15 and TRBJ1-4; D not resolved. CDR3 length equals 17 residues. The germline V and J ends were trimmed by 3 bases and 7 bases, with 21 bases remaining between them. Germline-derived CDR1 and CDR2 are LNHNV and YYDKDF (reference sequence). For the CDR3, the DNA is TGTGCCACCAGCAGTCCAGGACTCATCGAAGGTGGTGAAAAACTGTTTTTT. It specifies CATSSPGLIEGGEKLFF.

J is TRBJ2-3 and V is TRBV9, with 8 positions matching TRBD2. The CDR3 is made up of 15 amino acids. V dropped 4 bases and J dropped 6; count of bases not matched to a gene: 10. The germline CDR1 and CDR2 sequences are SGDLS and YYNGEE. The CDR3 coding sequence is TGTGCCAGCAGCTCCGGGGGGGCCAGTTCGGATACGCAGTATTTT. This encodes CASSSGGASSDTQYF.

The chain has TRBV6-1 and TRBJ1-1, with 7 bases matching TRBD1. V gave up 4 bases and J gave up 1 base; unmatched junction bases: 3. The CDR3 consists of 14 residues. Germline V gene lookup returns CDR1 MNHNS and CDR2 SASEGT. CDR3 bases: TGTGCCAGCAGTGTCCAGGGGGGGAACACTGAAGCTTTCTTT. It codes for CASSVQGGNTEAFF.

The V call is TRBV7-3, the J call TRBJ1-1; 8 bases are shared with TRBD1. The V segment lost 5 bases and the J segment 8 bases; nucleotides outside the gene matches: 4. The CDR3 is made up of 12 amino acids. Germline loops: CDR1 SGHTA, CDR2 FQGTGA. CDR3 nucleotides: TGTGCCAGCAGCCCAGGGGGCACCGAAGCTTTCTTT. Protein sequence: CASSPGGTEAFF.

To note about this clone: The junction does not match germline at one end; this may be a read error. CDR3 sequence: CANSPEGSPGFTDTQYF. For the CDR3, the DNA is TGTGCCAACTCACCAGAGGGTTCGCCAGGATTCACAGATACGCAGTATTTT. V usage is TRBV18 and J usage is TRBJ2-3; weak D call: TRBD2 (5 bases). Germline values: CDR1 KGHSH, CDR2 LQKENI. This CDR3 contains 17 residues.

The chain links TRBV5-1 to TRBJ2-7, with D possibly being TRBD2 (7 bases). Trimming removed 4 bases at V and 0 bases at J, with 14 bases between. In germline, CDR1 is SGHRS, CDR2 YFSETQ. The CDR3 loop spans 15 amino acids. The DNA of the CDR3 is TGCGCCAGCAGCCCGGGGGGCCAAAGCTCCTACGAGCAGTACGTC. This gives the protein CASSPGGQSSYEQYV.

CDR3 nucleotides: TGCAGCGTTGAGGGGCTAGCGGGGGGAAACATTCAGTACTTC. Its protein product is CSVEGLAGGNIQYF. The chain couples TRBV29-1 to TRBJ2-4, with 11 bases aligning to TRBD2. V was clipped by 3 bases and J by 6 bases; unmatched bases: 4. Germline values: CDR1 SQVTM, CDR2 ANQGSEA. The CDR3 sequence is 14 residues long.

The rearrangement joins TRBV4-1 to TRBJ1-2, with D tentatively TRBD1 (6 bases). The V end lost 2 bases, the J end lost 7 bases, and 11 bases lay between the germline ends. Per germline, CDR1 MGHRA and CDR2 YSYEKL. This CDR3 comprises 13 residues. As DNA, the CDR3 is TGCGCCAGCAGCCAACACAGGGAAACTGGCTACACCTTC. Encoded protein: CASSQHRETGYTF.

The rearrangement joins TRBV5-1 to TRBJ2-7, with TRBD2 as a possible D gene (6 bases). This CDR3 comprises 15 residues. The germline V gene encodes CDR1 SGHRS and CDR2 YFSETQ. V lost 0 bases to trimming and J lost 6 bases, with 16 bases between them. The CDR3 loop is CASSLDGGMTGEQYF. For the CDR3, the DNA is TGCGCCAGCAGCTTGGATGGAGGGATGACGGGCGAGCAGTACTTC.

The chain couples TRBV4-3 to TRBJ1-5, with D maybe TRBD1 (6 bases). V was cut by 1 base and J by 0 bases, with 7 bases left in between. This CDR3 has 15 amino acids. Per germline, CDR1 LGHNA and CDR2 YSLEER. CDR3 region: CASSQGRGSNQPQHF. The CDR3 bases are TGCGCCAGCAGCCAAGGCAGGGGTAGCAATCAGCCCCAGCATTTT.

The CDR3 region has the DNA TGTGCCAGCCAATTAAGCGGGGGACGCGAGCAGTTCTTC. Translating gives CASQLSGGREQFF. The chain couples TRBV5-4 to TRBJ2-1, with TRBD2 matching 8 bases. Germline V CDR1 and CDR2: SGHNT, YYREEE (reference sequence). With 7 bases clipped from V and 10 bases from J, the junction kept 10 bases outside the gene matches. CDR3 length equals 13 residues.

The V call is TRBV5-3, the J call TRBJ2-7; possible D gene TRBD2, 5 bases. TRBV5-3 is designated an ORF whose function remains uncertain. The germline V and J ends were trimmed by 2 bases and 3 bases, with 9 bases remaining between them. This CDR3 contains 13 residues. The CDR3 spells CARSFLEGYEQYV. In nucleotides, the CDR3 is TGTGCCAGAAGCTTCCTTGAGGGCTACGAGCAGTACGTC.

This chain's CDR3 is CASSQAGTGRSPLHF. The CDR3 DNA sequence: TGCGCCAGCAGCCAGGCCGGGACAGGGCGATCACCCCTCCACTTT. V is TRBV4-1 and J is TRBJ1-6; 9 nucleotides match TRBD1. Germline values: CDR1 MGHRA, CDR2 YSYEKL. The CDR3 is 15 residues long. V gave up 3 bases and J gave up 10 bases; unmatched junction bases: 7.

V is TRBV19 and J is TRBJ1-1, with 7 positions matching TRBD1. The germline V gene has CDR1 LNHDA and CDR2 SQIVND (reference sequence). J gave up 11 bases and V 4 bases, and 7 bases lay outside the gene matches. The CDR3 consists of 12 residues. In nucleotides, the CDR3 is TGTGCCAGTAGTACCCTGACAGGGTCGGCTTTCTTT. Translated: CASSTLTGSAFF.

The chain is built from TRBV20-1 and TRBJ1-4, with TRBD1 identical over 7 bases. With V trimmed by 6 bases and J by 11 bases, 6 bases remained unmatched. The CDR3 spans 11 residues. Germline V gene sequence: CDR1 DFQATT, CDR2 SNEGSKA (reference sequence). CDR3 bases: TGCAGTGCGGGGGACAGAGAGAAACTGTTTTTT. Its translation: CSAGDREKLFF.